This T cell receptor (beta chain) was sequenced in a study of blood T cells in healthy people across ages. About this clonotype: Its cognate antigen is unknown.

For the second PCR, which ran for about 7 to 11 cycles, a sample-barcoded 5' primer and a J-beta primer mix were used. One entry per CDR3 protein results from TCRdb running MiXCR on the 5' RACE reads. This sample has roughly 1,500,000 distinct CDR3 sequences, with around 36% found just once. General study points: Compared with aged donors, long-lived donors showed fewer expanded clones, suggesting selection.

The CDR3 is made up of 13 amino acids. The V and J ends lost 7 bases and 3 bases respectively, with 12 bases between them. CDR1 MNHNS and CDR2 SASEGT come from the germline V gene. The sequence came from a woman aged 25 to 39 in good health. The V and J genes are TRBV6-1 and TRBJ1-1; a possible D gene is TRBD1 (6 bases). Material for sequencing was blood. In DNA, the CDR3 is TGTGCCAGCACTCGGGACATCTACACTGAAGCTTTCTTT. Its protein is CASTRDIYTEAFF.